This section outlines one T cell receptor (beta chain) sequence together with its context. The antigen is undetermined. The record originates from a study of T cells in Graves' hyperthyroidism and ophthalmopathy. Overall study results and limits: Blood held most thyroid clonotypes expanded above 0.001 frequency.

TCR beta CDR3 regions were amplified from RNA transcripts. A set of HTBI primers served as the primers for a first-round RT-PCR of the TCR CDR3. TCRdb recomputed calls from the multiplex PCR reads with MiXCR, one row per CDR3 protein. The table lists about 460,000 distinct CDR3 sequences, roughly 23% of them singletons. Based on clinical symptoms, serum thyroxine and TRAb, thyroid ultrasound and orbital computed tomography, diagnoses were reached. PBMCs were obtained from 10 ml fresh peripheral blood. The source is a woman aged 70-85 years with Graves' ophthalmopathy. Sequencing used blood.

This CDR3 reads CASSLGLAGRYEQYF. CDR3 nucleotides: TGCGCCAGCAGCTTGGGACTAGCGGGCCGGTACGAGCAGTACTTC. This chain uses TRBV5-1 with TRBJ2-7; 10 bases fit TRBD2. There are 15 residues in the CDR3. Germline CDR1 SGHRS, CDR2 YFSETQ. V lost 0 bases and J lost 4; bases outside the gene matches: 4.